Following are 9 T cell receptor beta chains from one sample sequenced in a study of human T cells and chemical hapten exposure. Time point of the sample: healthy volunteer bleed at 2 weeks. Someone pulled total RNA out of unfractionated whole blood. MiXCR was run by TCRdb on the RACE reads, yielding one entry per CDR3 protein. This table has 100,000 to 150,000 distinct CDR3 sequences, approximately 10% appearing once. Sequencing input: whole blood. These receptors all come from a male donor in good health. Some clones in this sample may be carry-over from other donors' samples.

This clonotype showed up just a few times. The chain carries TRBV5-6 and TRBJ2-5; 8 nucleotides align to TRBD1. The CDR3 is made up of 13 amino acids. With 4 bases clipped from V and 5 bases from J, the junction kept 4 bases outside the gene matches. Germline CDR1 SGHDT, CDR2 YYEEEE. In DNA form, the CDR3 reads TGTGCCAGCAGCGCGGACAGGGCTGAGACCCAGTACTTC. This codes for CASSADRAETQYF.

To note about this clonotype: A much bigger clone sits one base away, suggesting this may be a read error. The CDR3 carries no conserved terminal phenylalanine or tryptophan, so it likely arises from a read error. The rearrangement links TRBV6-5 to TRBJ2-2; the D is unclear. Trimming pared 2 bases from V and 4 bases from J, leaving 5 bases between. Germline V CDR1 and CDR2: MNHEY, SVGAGI. The CDR3 loop spans 13 amino acids. In DNA, the CDR3 is TGTGCCAGCAGTTACCAAAGCACCGGGGAGCTGTTTTAT. As protein: CASSYQSTGELFY.

The chain combines TRBV7-3 with TRBJ2-1; D gene ambiguous. Trimming cost V 1 base and J 6 bases, with 7 bases left between them. Germline V gives CDR1 SGHTA, CDR2 FQGTGA. CDR3 length equals 13 residues. The CDR3 here is CASSLIASNEQFF. The CDR3 DNA follows: TGTGCCAGCAGCTTAATAGCCAGCAATGAGCAGTTCTTC.

This clonotype was counted ten times or more. V and J are TRBV7-2 and TRBJ1-1, with D perhaps TRBD1 (6 bases). There are 13 residues in the CDR3. V was cut by 5 bases and J by 1 base, with 8 bases left in between. CDR1 is SGHTA, CDR2 FQGNSA, per germline. CDR3 protein: CASSLQGNTEAFF. The CDR3 DNA follows: TGTGCCAGCAGCCTACAGGGGAACACTGAAGCTTTCTTT.

This clonotype was observed at least ten times. J is TRBJ1-1 and V is TRBV6-5, with 9 bases fitting TRBD1. CDR1 and CDR2 (germline): MNHEY, SVGAGI. V was pared by 6 bases and J by 1 base, with 6 bases of the junction left unmatched. The CDR3 runs to 15 residues. CDR3 DNA: TGTGCCAGCAGACCCCGGGACAGGGAGAACACTGAAGCTTTCTTT. Its translation is CASRPRDRENTEAFF.

The sample holds a few counts of this clonotype. V gene TRBV20-1 combines with J gene TRBJ2-5; 7 positions match TRBD1. Germline CDR1 reads DFQATT; CDR2 reads SNEGSKA (reference sequence). The CDR3 has 13 residues. V was pared by 3 bases and J by 5 bases, with 6 bases of the junction left unmatched. This chain's CDR3 is CSARKTGSETQYF. CDR3 in DNA: TGCAGTGCTAGGAAGACAGGGTCGGAGACCCAGTACTTC.

V is TRBV20-1 and J is TRBJ2-3; TRBD2 is a possible D gene (6 bases). The germline CDR1 and CDR2 sequences are DFQATT and SNEGSKA (reference sequence). The V end lost 3 bases, the J end lost 0 bases, and 10 bases lay between the germline ends. The CDR3 is 14 residues long. CDR3 nucleotide sequence: TGCAGTGCTAGCGATGCGGGGAGCACAGATACGCAGTATTTT. It codes for CSASDAGSTDTQYF.

The table lists this clonotype with a few counts. The J gene is TRBJ2-3, the V gene TRBV19; D is perhaps TRBD2 (6 bases). Per germline, CDR1 LNHDA and CDR2 SQIVND (reference sequence). V was pared by 3 bases and J by 5 bases, with 15 bases between. The CDR3 is 15 amino acids. This CDR3 is CASSMPSGGVDTQYF. In nucleotides, the CDR3 is TGTGCCAGTAGTATGCCCAGCGGAGGGGTAGATACGCAGTATTTT.

This clonotype was detected a few times. This chain links TRBV23-1 with TRBJ2-7; possible D gene TRBD1, 6 bases. TRBV23-1 is designated an ORF whose function remains uncertain. This CDR3 contains 14 residues. V was trimmed by 8 bases and J by 7 bases, leaving 21 bases between them. The CDR3 coding sequence is TGCGCCAGCGTCGCACAGGGCCCCCTTGAGGAGCAGTACTTC. This sequence encodes CASVAQGPLEEQYF.